This TCR beta chain was recorded in a study of post-analysis software for immune sequencing data. Prepared libraries of TCR beta cDNA carried unique molecular identifiers. From around 1 to 10 million T cells, roughly 0.5 million cDNA molecules were obtained. Each CDR3 protein gets one entry after TCRdb re-called the PCR reads with MiXCR. The sample includes about 820,000 distinct CDR3 sequences, about 57% seen only once; the top ten take approximately 4.3%. About this clonotype itself: Its antigen is not identified.

V gave up 1 base and J gave up 4 bases, with 16 bases separating them. Germline V gene lookup returns CDR1 SGHTA and CDR2 FQGNSA. CDR3 length: 16 amino acids. General study results and limits: People with multiple sclerosis had a significantly lower normalized Chao1 diversity than controls did. Patients carried a handful of TRBV segments more frequently than controls did, and TRBV5-6, TRBV5-1 and TRBV20-1 were among them.

The V and J genes are TRBV7-2 and TRBJ1-2; the D gene is possibly TRBD1 (5 bases). The sequence was obtained from a girl between 5 and 17 years old with multiple sclerosis. Sequenced material: blood. The CDR3 DNA sequence: TGTGCCAGCAGCTTAGGGGCGATTTGGGGGGGCTATGGCTACACCTTC. As protein: CASSLGAIWGGYGYTF.